Listed below are T cell receptor beta chains from one sample, sequenced in a study of T cells in Graves' hyperthyroidism and ophthalmopathy. TCRdb re-called the multiplex PCR reads through MiXCR, storing one row per CDR3 protein. The sample records approximately 600,000 distinct CDR3 sequences, approximately 15% being singletons. The sequencing sample was made of blood. The receptors stem from a woman aged 18-35 years with Graves' ophthalmopathy. The CDR3 runs from the conserved cysteine through the conserved F or W. Each record gives: CDR3 protein, CDR3 DNA, D gene, clone size, V gene, J gene. The D gene is left open where the match is weak. A row's size may be missing; if present it is once, few, many or a size class.

cdr3_aa: CASSSSPGREQFF
cdr3_nt: TGTGCCAGCAGCTCCTCTCCGGGACGTGAGCAGTTCTTC
d_call: NA
clone_size: NA
v_call: TRBV9
j_call: TRBJ2-1

cdr3_aa: CASSEAPISSYEQYF
cdr3_nt: TGTGCCAGCAGTGAAGCGCCGATTAGCTCCTACGAGCAGTACTTC
d_call: NA
clone_size: many
v_call: TRBV2
j_call: TRBJ2-7

cdr3_aa: CASSPRGGGYNEQFF
cdr3_nt: TGTGCCAGCAGCCCAAGAGGGGGCGGCTACAATGAGCAGTTCTTC
d_call: TRBD1
clone_size: many
v_call: TRBV11-3
j_call: TRBJ2-1

cdr3_aa: CASSLHPGGTGELFF
cdr3_nt: TGTGCCAGCAGTTTACACCCCGGGGGGACCGGGGAGCTGTTTTTT
d_call: TRBD2
clone_size: few
v_call: TRBV7-3
j_call: TRBJ2-2

cdr3_aa: CASRPGQGNQPQHF
cdr3_nt: TGTGCCAGCAGGCCGGGACAGGGGAATCAGCCCCAGCATTTT
d_call: TRBD1
clone_size: many
v_call: TRBV12-3/TRBV12-4
j_call: TRBJ1-5

cdr3_aa: CASSPRLAGPYNEQFF
cdr3_nt: TGTGCCAGCAGTCCACGACTAGCGGGACCCTACAATGAGCAGTTCTTC
d_call: TRBD2
clone_size: many
v_call: TRBV28
j_call: TRBJ2-1

cdr3_aa: CASSGYGTGIDEQYF
cdr3_nt: TGCGCCAGCAGCGGCTATGGGACAGGGATTGACGAGCAGTACTTC
d_call: TRBD1
clone_size: NA
v_call: TRBV4-1
j_call: TRBJ2-7

cdr3_aa: CSVVREQETQYF
cdr3_nt: TGCAGCGTTGTGCGGGAACAAGAGACCCAGTACTTC
d_call: NA
clone_size: few
v_call: TRBV29-1
j_call: TRBJ2-5

cdr3_aa: CASSVRGVYNEQFF
cdr3_nt: TGTGCCAGCAGTGTGAGGGGGGTCTACAATGAGCAGTTCTTC
d_call: NA
clone_size: many
v_call: TRBV7-6
j_call: TRBJ2-1

cdr3_aa: CSQIGARGGTDTQYF
cdr3_nt: TGCAGTCAAATAGGTGCCAGGGGGGGCACAGATACGCAGTATTTT
d_call: NA
clone_size: NA
v_call: TRBV20-1
j_call: TRBJ2-3

cdr3_aa: CASSLIAGGANTGELFF
cdr3_nt: TGTGCCAGCAGCTTAATTGCAGGGGGCGCGAACACCGGGGAGCTGTTTTTT
d_call: TRBD1
clone_size: many
v_call: TRBV7-3
j_call: TRBJ2-2

cdr3_aa: CASSIGDTTYEQYF
cdr3_nt: TGTGCCAGCAGCATCGGGGACACCACCTACGAGCAGTACTTC
d_call: NA
clone_size: many
v_call: TRBV7-9
j_call: TRBJ2-7

cdr3_aa: CAWSADLTDTQYF
cdr3_nt: TGTGCCTGGAGCGCTGACCTCACAGATACGCAGTATTTT
d_call: NA
clone_size: many
v_call: TRBV30
j_call: TRBJ2-3